A single sample gave rise to the 3 T cell receptor beta chains below, sequenced in a study of blood T cell repertoires in COVID-19 (dated by TCRdb to between 2020 and 2021). Library method: the immunoSEQ multiplex PCR assay. Sourced from immuneACCESS, this table was stored by TCRdb with only in-frame sequences that have V and J called. A share of the clones is absent; for the studies checked, an unresolved V gene accounts for under half, and the remainder has no known explanation. The sample contains roughly 260,000 clones, approximately 81% of them found a single time. Together, the top ten hold around 2.9% of the sample. The sequenced sample consisted of peripheral blood. Source of these receptors: a woman between 18 and 29 years old with acute or convalescent COVID-19.

This chain uses TRBV7-9 with TRBJ2-1; 9 nucleotides align to TRBD1. Trimming took 2 bases from V and 8 from J; bases not matched to a gene: 4. CDR3 size: 14 residues. Germline assignment: CDR1 SEHNR and CDR2 FQNEAQ (reference sequence). The CDR3 loop reads CASSLTGGWHEQFF. The CDR3 DNA is TGTGCCAGCAGCTTAACAGGGGGCTGGCATGAGCAGTTCTTC.

This CDR3 reads CSFRLAGAADTQYF. CDR3 nucleotides: TGCAGCTTCCGACTAGCGGGAGCGGCAGATACGCAGTATTTT. This chain joins TRBV29-1 and TRBJ2-3; TRBD2 aligns across 12 bases. This CDR3 is 14 amino acids long. Trimming at V came to 8 bases and at J to 4 bases, leaving 7 bases not matched to a gene. Per germline, CDR1 SQVTM and CDR2 ANQGSEA.

V and J are TRBV29-1 and TRBJ1-1; D uncertain. Trimming stripped 0 bases from V and 0 bases from J, with 5 bases between. The CDR3 runs to 13 residues. The germline gives CDR1 SQVTM, CDR2 ANQGSEA. The CDR3: CSVEDSVNTEAFF. The CDR3 nucleotides are TGCAGCGTTGAAGATTCAGTGAACACTGAAGCTTTCTTT.